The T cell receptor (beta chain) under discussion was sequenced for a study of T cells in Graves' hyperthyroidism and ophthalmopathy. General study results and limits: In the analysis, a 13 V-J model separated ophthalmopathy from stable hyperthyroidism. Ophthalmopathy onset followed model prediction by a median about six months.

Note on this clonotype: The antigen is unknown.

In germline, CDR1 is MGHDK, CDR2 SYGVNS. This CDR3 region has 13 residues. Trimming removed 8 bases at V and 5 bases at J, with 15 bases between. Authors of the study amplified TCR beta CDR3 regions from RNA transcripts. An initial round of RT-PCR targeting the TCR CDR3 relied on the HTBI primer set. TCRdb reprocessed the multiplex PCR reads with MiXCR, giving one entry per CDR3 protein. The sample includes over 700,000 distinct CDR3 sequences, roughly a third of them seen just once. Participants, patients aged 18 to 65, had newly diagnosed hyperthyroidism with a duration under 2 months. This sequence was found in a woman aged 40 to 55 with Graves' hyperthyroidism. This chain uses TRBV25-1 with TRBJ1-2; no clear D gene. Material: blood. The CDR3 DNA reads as TGTGCCAGCTCACCACCGTCTGGGTATGGCTACACCTTC. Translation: CASSPPSGYGYTF.